This TCR beta chain was captured in a study of T cells expressing NK-cell markers. Study observations and caveats: Dominant NKG2C+ clonotypes were found to form about 1.0-8% of CD8+ T cells in more than five donors.

With the 5' RACE reads reprocessed, TCRdb shows one record per CDR3 protein and no DNA. Found here are around 280,000 distinct CDR3 sequences; the top ten clones hold approximately 0.39%. As to this clonotype: Its antigen is not known.

The CDR3 consists of 13 residues. Per the germline V gene, CDR1 is SGHRS and CDR2 is YFSETQ. The sample was blood T cells: a sorted CD56 or NKG2C T cell subset, CD4+ or CD8+ T cells, or bulk PBMC T cells (not recorded which). This clonotype was sampled from a man younger than 30 in good health. This chain joins TRBV5-1 and TRBJ2-2; TCRdb selects TRBD1, and the lack of DNA leaves this call unchecked. CDR3 in amino acids: CASRQGGTGELFF.